These T cell receptor beta chains were read from a single sample in a study of T cell responses to AZD1222 COVID-19 vaccine. Sequencing used immunoSEQ multiplex PCR; TCRdb keeps in-frame clones, though not all of them. The table shows around 100,000 clones, with around 90% occurring only once. Material: peripheral blood, obtained on day 0 of AZD1222 vaccination. These receptor sequences come from an adult in good health. CDR3s include the opening cysteine and the closing phenylalanine or tryptophan. D genes are given only for firm matches. The size of a clone is reported for some rows only, either as once, few or many, or as a class for expanded clones.

d_call: TRBD1; j_call: TRBJ2-1; v_call: TRBV2; clone_size: .; cdr3_aa: CASSDRGLVDEQFF; cdr3_nt: TGTGCCAGCAGTGACAGGGGGTTAGTAGATGAGCAGTTCTTC
d_call: TRBD1; j_call: TRBJ1-2; v_call: TRBV7-9; clone_size: few; cdr3_aa: CASSAGQGVGGYTF; cdr3_nt: TGTGCCAGCAGCGCGGGACAGGGTGTCGGCGGCTACACCTTC
d_call: .; j_call: TRBJ2-5; v_call: TRBV5-1; clone_size: few; cdr3_aa: CASSPPLASGETQYF; cdr3_nt: TGCGCCAGCAGCCCTCCTCTAGCGTCAGGGGAGACCCAGTACTTC
d_call: .; j_call: TRBJ2-1; v_call: TRBV9; clone_size: .; cdr3_aa: CASSVSNEQFF; cdr3_nt: TGTGCCAGCAGCGTTAGCAATGAGCAGTTCTTC
d_call: .; j_call: TRBJ1-1; v_call: TRBV18; clone_size: .; cdr3_aa: CASSGGVAEAFF; cdr3_nt: TGTGCCAGCTCCGGGGGGGTAGCTGAAGCTTTCTTT
d_call: .; j_call: TRBJ1-1; v_call: TRBV3-1/TRBV3-2; clone_size: .; cdr3_aa: CASSLGGSGGTEAFF; cdr3_nt: TGTGCCAGCAGCCTCGGGGGATCGGGGGGGACTGAAGCTTTCTTT
d_call: .; j_call: TRBJ1-4; v_call: TRBV5-1; clone_size: .; cdr3_aa: CASSPDRTNEKLFF; cdr3_nt: TGCGCCAGCAGCCCAGACCGCACTAATGAAAAACTGTTTTTT
d_call: .; j_call: TRBJ1-5; v_call: TRBV6-2/TRBV6-3; clone_size: .; cdr3_aa: CASSYPNSNQPQHF; cdr3_nt: TGTGCCAGCAGTTACCCCAATAGCAATCAGCCCCAGCATTTT
d_call: TRBD1; j_call: TRBJ1-2; v_call: TRBV27; clone_size: .; cdr3_aa: CASSSRTGLYGYTF; cdr3_nt: TGTGCCAGCAGTTCCCGGACAGGGCTCTATGGCTACACCTTC
d_call: TRBD1; j_call: TRBJ2-3; v_call: TRBV5-1; clone_size: .; cdr3_aa: CASSLGQGSADTQYF; cdr3_nt: TGCGCCAGCAGCCTGGGACAGGGGTCTGCAGATACGCAGTATTTT
d_call: .; j_call: TRBJ1-3; v_call: TRBV20-1; clone_size: few; cdr3_aa: CSARDLGEPYF; cdr3_nt: TGCAGTGCTAGAGATCTGGGGGAGCCATATTTT
d_call: .; j_call: TRBJ1-6; v_call: TRBV7-2; clone_size: .; cdr3_aa: CASSLPQGRSPLHF; cdr3_nt: TGTGCCAGCAGCTTACCCCAGGGACGCTCACCCCTCCACTTT
d_call: TRBD1; j_call: TRBJ1-1; v_call: TRBV7-6; clone_size: .; cdr3_aa: CASSYQGAMNTEAFF; cdr3_nt: TGTGCCAGCAGCTACCAGGGGGCCATGAACACTGAAGCTTTCTTT
d_call: .; j_call: TRBJ2-7; v_call: TRBV6-1; clone_size: .; cdr3_aa: CASSEGRGQTYEQYF; cdr3_nt: TGTGCCAGCAGTGAAGGCCGCGGACAGACCTACGAGCAGTACTTC
d_call: .; j_call: TRBJ2-1; v_call: TRBV5-4; clone_size: .; cdr3_aa: CASSLGAYNEQFF; cdr3_nt: TGTGCCAGCAGCTTAGGGGCCTACAATGAGCAGTTCTTC
d_call: TRBD2; j_call: TRBJ2-1; v_call: TRBV7-2; clone_size: .; cdr3_aa: CASSPGGGLAGGHLRRQFF; cdr3_nt: TGTGCCAGCAGCCCAGGGGGGGGACTAGCGGGAGGGCATCTAAGGAGGCAGTTCTTC
d_call: .; j_call: TRBJ2-7; v_call: TRBV12-3/TRBV12-4; clone_size: once; cdr3_aa: CASSLSGTEQYF; cdr3_nt: TGTGCCAGCAGTTTGTCAGGGACCGAGCAGTACTTC
d_call: TRBD1; j_call: TRBJ1-2; v_call: TRBV4-3; clone_size: .; cdr3_aa: CASAFSGTGNYGYTF; cdr3_nt: TGCGCCAGCGCATTCTCCGGGACAGGCAACTATGGCTACACCTTC
d_call: .; j_call: TRBJ1-5; v_call: TRBV18; clone_size: once; cdr3_aa: CASSAGPDQPQHF; cdr3_nt: TGTGCCAGCTCCGCTGGACCAGATCAGCCCCAGCATTTT
d_call: .; j_call: TRBJ1-1; v_call: TRBV9; clone_size: .; cdr3_aa: CASSPGTQVNTEAFF; cdr3_nt: TGTGCCAGCAGCCCGGGGACTCAAGTGAACACTGAAGCTTTCTTT
d_call: TRBD1; j_call: TRBJ1-1; v_call: TRBV9; clone_size: .; cdr3_aa: CASSAGGQGSPSF; cdr3_nt: TGTGCCAGCAGCGCTGGGGGACAGGGGTCCCCGTCCTTT
d_call: .; j_call: TRBJ1-5; v_call: TRBV10-3; clone_size: .; cdr3_aa: CAIQKEGGNQPQHF; cdr3_nt: TGTGCCATCCAGAAGGAGGGTGGCAATCAGCCCCAGCATTTT
d_call: TRBD2; j_call: TRBJ2-1; v_call: TRBV3-1/TRBV3-2; clone_size: .; cdr3_aa: CASSQAGGPGEQFF; cdr3_nt: TGTGCCAGCAGCCAAGCGGGAGGGCCAGGCGAGCAGTTCTTC
d_call: .; j_call: TRBJ2-7; v_call: TRBV27; clone_size: .; cdr3_aa: CASSIASEYEQYF; cdr3_nt: TGTGCCAGCAGCATAGCTTCCGAATACGAGCAGTACTTC
d_call: TRBD1; j_call: TRBJ1-2; v_call: TRBV15; clone_size: .; cdr3_aa: CATSNGQGNYGYTF; cdr3_nt: TGTGCCACCAGCAACGGACAGGGGAACTATGGCTACACCTTC
d_call: .; j_call: TRBJ1-5; v_call: TRBV3-1/TRBV3-2; clone_size: .; cdr3_aa: CASYDWSNQPQHF; cdr3_nt: TGTGCCTCCTATGATTGGAGCAATCAGCCCCAGCATTTT
d_call: .; j_call: TRBJ1-2; v_call: TRBV12-3/TRBV12-4; clone_size: .; cdr3_aa: CASSLGGYYGYTF; cdr3_nt: TGTGCCAGCAGTTTAGGGGGATATTATGGCTACACCTTC
d_call: TRBD2; j_call: TRBJ2-1; v_call: TRBV18; clone_size: few; cdr3_aa: CASSPAGGSPYNEQFF; cdr3_nt: TGTGCCAGCTCACCCGCTGGCGGGAGCCCCTACAATGAGCAGTTCTTC
d_call: .; j_call: TRBJ2-1; v_call: TRBV24-1; clone_size: .; cdr3_aa: CATSDLRGREKSNEQFF; cdr3_nt: TGTGCCACCAGTGATTTGCGGGGGCGGGAGAAGAGCAATGAGCAGTTCTTC
d_call: .; j_call: TRBJ1-2; v_call: TRBV5-6; clone_size: .; cdr3_aa: CASSLGFGYTF; cdr3_nt: TGTGCCAGCAGCTTGGGGTTTGGCTACACCTTC
d_call: .; j_call: TRBJ1-5; v_call: TRBV6-2/TRBV6-3; clone_size: few; cdr3_aa: CASSIPSNQPQHF; cdr3_nt: TGTGCCAGCAGTATCCCCAGCAATCAGCCCCAGCATTTT
d_call: .; j_call: TRBJ2-1; v_call: TRBV6-5; clone_size: .; cdr3_aa: CASMSYGWDYNEQFF; cdr3_nt: TGTGCCAGCATGTCTTATGGGTGGGACTACAATGAGCAGTTCTTC
d_call: .; j_call: TRBJ1-2; v_call: TRBV18; clone_size: once; cdr3_aa: CASSPGIGIVYGYTF; cdr3_nt: TGTGCCAGCTCACCAGGAATAGGCATAGTCTATGGCTACACCTTC
d_call: .; j_call: TRBJ1-5; v_call: TRBV21-1; clone_size: .; cdr3_aa: CASSKGQDNQPQHF; cdr3_nt: TGTGCCAGCAGCAAAGGGCAGGACAATCAGCCCCAGCATTTT
d_call: TRBD2; j_call: TRBJ2-2; v_call: TRBV4-2; clone_size: .; cdr3_aa: CASSYGTSGSSDTGELFF; cdr3_nt: TGTGCCAGCAGCTACGGGACTAGCGGGAGTTCCGACACCGGGGAGCTGTTTTTT
d_call: TRBD2; j_call: TRBJ2-3; v_call: TRBV20-1; clone_size: .; cdr3_aa: CSASHGTSGNPDTQYF; cdr3_nt: TGCAGTGCTAGTCACGGGACTAGCGGGAACCCAGATACGCAGTATTTT
d_call: .; j_call: TRBJ2-5; v_call: TRBV5-1; clone_size: .; cdr3_aa: CASSLGDGIQETQYF; cdr3_nt: TGCGCCAGCAGCTTGGGGGACGGAATCCAAGAGACCCAGTACTTC
d_call: .; j_call: TRBJ1-5; v_call: TRBV6-2/TRBV6-3; clone_size: once; cdr3_aa: CASSYLARDNQPQHF; cdr3_nt: TGTGCCAGCAGTTACCTGGCAAGGGACAATCAGCCCCAGCATTTT
d_call: .; j_call: TRBJ1-2; v_call: TRBV9; clone_size: .; cdr3_aa: CASSVVGTLNYGYTF; cdr3_nt: TGTGCCAGCAGCGTTGTCGGGACACTTAACTATGGCTACACCTTC